This section outlines one TCR beta chain sequence together with its context. TCRdb keeps only in-frame clones here, not all; method: immunoSEQ multiplex PCR. Seen here are 90,000 to 95,000 clones, around 87% observed once, and the top ten hold more than 4%. This entry belongs to a study of OX40 agonist ivuxolimab in advanced cancers. Study overall: As their treatment, patients were administered ivuxolimab, an agonistic anti-OX40 (CD134) antibody.

Germline V gives CDR1 SGHDT, CDR2 YYEEEE. V lost 4 bases and J 10 bases, leaving 12 bases between the germline ends. The CDR3 covers 12 residues. The V call is TRBV5-6, the J call TRBJ2-1; D is undetermined. The material sequenced was CD4+ or CD8+ T cells sorted from blood, taken in a trial of the OX40 agonist ivuxolimab. The sequence was obtained from an adult with an advanced solid tumor such as melanoma, head and neck, liver or kidney cancer. CDR3 coding DNA: TGTGCCAGCAGCCCGGGTCAACGGGAGCAGTTCTTC. Residues: CASSPGQREQFF.